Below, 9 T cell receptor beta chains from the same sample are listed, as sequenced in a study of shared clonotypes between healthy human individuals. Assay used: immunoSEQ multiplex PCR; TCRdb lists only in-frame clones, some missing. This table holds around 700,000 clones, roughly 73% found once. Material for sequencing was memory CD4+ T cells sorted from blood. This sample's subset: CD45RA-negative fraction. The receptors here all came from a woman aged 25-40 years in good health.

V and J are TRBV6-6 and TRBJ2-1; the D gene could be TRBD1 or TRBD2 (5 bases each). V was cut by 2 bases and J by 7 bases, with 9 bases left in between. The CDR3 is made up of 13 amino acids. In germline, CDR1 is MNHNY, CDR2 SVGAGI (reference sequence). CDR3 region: CASSYRGDNEQFF. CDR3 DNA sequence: TGTGCCAGCAGTTACAGAGGGGATAATGAGCAGTTCTTC.

Written as DNA, the CDR3 is TGTGCCAGCAGTTCTCAAACCCCAGATACGCAGTATTTT. Translation: CASSSQTPDTQYF. The chain has TRBV27 and TRBJ2-3; D remains unclear. This CDR3 has 13 amino acids. Between the trimmed V and J ends, which lost 4 bases and 4 bases, there was a span of 9 bases. Germline V gene lookup returns CDR1 MNHEY and CDR2 SMNVEV (reference sequence).

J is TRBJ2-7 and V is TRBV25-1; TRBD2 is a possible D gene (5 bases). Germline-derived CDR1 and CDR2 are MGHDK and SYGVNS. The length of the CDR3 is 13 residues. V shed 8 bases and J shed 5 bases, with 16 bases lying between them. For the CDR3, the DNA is TGTGCCAGCTTGATCGCGGGTACCAACGAGCAGTACTTC. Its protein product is CASLIAGTNEQYF.

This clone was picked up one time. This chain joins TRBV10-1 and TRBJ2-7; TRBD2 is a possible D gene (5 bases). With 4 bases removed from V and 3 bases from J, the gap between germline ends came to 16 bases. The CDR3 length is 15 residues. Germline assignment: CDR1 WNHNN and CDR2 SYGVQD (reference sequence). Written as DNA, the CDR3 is TGCGCCAGCAGTGCCTTGGGCCCGAGGGTCTACGAGCAGTACTTC. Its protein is CASSALGPRVYEQYF.

Here the CDR3 reads CASRKGASGTEAFF. CDR3 in DNA: TGTGCCAGCCGAAAGGGCGCATCGGGGACTGAAGCTTTCTTT. The V gene is TRBV27, the J gene TRBJ1-1; D not resolved. V lost 8 bases, J lost 5 bases, and 18 bases lay in between. CDR3 length equals 14 residues. The germline V gene encodes CDR1 MNHEY and CDR2 SMNVEV (reference sequence).

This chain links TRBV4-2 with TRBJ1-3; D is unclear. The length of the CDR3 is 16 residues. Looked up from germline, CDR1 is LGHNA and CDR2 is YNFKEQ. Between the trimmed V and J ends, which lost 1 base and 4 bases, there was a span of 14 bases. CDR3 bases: TGTGCCAGCAGCCAAGGTCTGGCCTCGCCCGGAAACACCATATATTTT. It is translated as CASSQGLASPGNTIYF.

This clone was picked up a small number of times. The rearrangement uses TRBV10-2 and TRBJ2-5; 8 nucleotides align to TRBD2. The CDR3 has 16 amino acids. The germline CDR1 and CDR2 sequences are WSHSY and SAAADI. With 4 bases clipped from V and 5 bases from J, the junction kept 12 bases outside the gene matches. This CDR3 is CASSVRTAGDGETQYF. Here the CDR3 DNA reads TGCGCCAGCAGTGTTCGAACAGCGGGAGACGGGGAGACCCAGTACTTC.

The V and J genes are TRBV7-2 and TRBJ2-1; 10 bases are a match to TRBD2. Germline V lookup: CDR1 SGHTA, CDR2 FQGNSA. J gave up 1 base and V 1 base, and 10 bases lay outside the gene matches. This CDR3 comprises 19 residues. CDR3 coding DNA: TGTGCCAGCAGCTTAGGCCCTAGCGGGAGAGCCATTTCCTACAATGAGCAGTTCTTC. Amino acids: CASSLGPSGRAISYNEQFF.

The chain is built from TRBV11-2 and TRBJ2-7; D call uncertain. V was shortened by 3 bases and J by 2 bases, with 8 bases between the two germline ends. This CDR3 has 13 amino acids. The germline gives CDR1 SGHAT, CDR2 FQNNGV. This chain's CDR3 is CASSFDGTYEQYF. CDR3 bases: TGTGCCAGCAGCTTCGACGGCACCTACGAGCAGTACTTC.